Given below is one TCR beta chain in context. The CDR3 has 16 amino acids. Germline V gene sequence: CDR1 MNHEY, CDR2 SMNVEV (reference sequence). The V gene lost 2 bases and the J gene lost 5 bases, with 19 bases spanning the gap. These data come from a study of PD-1 blockade in classical Hodgkin lymphoma. Data came from immunoSEQ multiplex PCR; TCRdb stores just in-frame clones and leaves some out. There are fewer than 15,000 clones in the sample; more than 85% occur only once, and more than 9% lies in the top ten. All the patients suffered relapse after autologous stem cell transplantation, and brentuximab vedotin exposure differed.

This receptor was taken from a human donor with classical Hodgkin lymphoma. The material sequenced was peripheral blood mononuclear cells (PBMCs), taken at baseline. The V gene is TRBV27, the J gene TRBJ2-7; either TRBD1 or TRBD2 may fit D (5 bases each). This chain's CDR3 is CASSLKPWSRGHEQYF. The CDR3 DNA reads TGTGCCAGCAGTTTAAAACCTTGGTCGAGGGGCCACGAGCAGTACTTC.